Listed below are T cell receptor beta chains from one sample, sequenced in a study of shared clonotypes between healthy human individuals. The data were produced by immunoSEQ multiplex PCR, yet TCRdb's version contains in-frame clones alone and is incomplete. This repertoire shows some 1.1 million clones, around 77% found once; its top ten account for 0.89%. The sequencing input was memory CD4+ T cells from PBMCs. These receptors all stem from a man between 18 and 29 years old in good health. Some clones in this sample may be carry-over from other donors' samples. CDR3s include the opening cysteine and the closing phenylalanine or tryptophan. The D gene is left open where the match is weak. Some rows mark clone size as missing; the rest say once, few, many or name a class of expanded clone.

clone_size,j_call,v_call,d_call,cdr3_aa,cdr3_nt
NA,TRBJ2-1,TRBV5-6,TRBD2,CASSYGTSGRSSYNEQFF,TGTGCCAGCAGCTATGGGACTAGCGGGCGCAGCTCCTACAATGAGCAGTTCTTC
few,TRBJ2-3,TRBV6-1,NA,CASSDRRQGLTDTQYF,TGTGCCAGCAGTGACCGCCGACAGGGACTCACAGATACGCAGTATTTT
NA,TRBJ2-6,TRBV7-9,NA,CASSFAHGQSGANVLTF,TGTGCCAGCAGCTTTGCGCACGGACAATCTGGGGCCAACGTCCTGACTTTC
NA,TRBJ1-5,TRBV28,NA,CASSMVSRAGSNQPQHF,TGTGCCAGCAGTATGGTCAGCAGGGCGGGTAGCAATCAGCCCCAGCATTTT
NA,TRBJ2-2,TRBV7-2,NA,CASSLRGLADGELFF,TGTGCCAGCAGCTTACGGGGGCTAGCGGACGGGGAGCTGTTTTTT
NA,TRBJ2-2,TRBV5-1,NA,CASSLAPGRGTGELFF,TGCGCCAGCAGCTTGGCCCCCGGGAGAGGGACCGGGGAGCTGTTTTTT
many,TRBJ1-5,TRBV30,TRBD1,CAWTPFGTGFGQPQHF,TGTGCCTGGACTCCCTTTGGGACAGGTTTTGGGCAGCCCCAGCATTTT
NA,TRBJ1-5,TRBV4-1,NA,CASSPTTGRLSPYSNQPQHF,TGCGCCAGCAGCCCCACGACAGGACGATTGAGTCCGTATAGCAATCAGCCCCAGCATTTT
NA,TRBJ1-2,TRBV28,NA,CATKSPGTRYGYTF,TGTGCCACCAAAAGTCCCGGGACTAGGTATGGCTACACCTTC
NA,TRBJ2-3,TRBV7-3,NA,CASSVTGTTDTQYF,TGTGCCAGCAGCGTTACTGGGACTACAGATACGCAGTATTTT
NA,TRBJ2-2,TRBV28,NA,CASSLYQTGELFF,TGTGCCAGCAGTTTATACCAGACCGGGGAGCTGTTTTTT
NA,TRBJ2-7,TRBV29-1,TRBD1,CSSRTGADEQYF,TGCAGCTCGAGGACAGGGGCGGACGAGCAGTACTTC
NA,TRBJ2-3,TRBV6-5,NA,CASRMADTQYF,TGTGCCAGCCGTATGGCAGATACGCAGTATTTT
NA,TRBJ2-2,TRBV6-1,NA,CASSAINTGELFF,TGTGCCAGCAGTGCTATTAACACCGGGGAGCTGTTTTTT
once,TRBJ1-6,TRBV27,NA,CASTQIRLGWLPLHF,TGTGCCAGCACTCAAATCCGGCTAGGGTGGTTGCCCCTCCACTTT
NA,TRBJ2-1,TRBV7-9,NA,CASSLAPARDEQFF,TGTGCCAGCAGCTTAGCCCCGGCAAGAGATGAGCAGTTCTTC
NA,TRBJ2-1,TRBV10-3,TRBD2,CAIRESGRGAYNEQFF,TGTGCCATCAGGGAAAGCGGGAGAGGGGCTTACAATGAGCAGTTCTTC
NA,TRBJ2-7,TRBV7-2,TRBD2,CASSPGLPSGLADEQYF,TGTGCCAGCAGCCCCGGGTTACCTAGTGGACTAGCGGACGAGCAGTACTTC
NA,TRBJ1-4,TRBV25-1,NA,CASSAPLGMEEKLFF,TGTGCCAGCAGTGCGCCCTTAGGGATGGAGGAAAAACTGTTTTTT